One T cell receptor (beta chain) is described in this entry. The junction differs from germline at one of its ends, possibly a read error. Germline V CDR1 and CDR2: LGHDT, YNNKEL (reference sequence). The CDR3 extends over 14 amino acids. Each sample used at least 6.5 million PBMCs. Total RNA was extracted at no less than 6 micrograms per sample. The second PCR ran about 6 to 12 cycles with a sample-barcoded 5' primer and J-beta primers. MiXCR, run by TCRdb on the 5' RACE reads, gives a single entry per CDR3 protein. The table has some 1.8 million distinct CDR3 sequences, about two fifths seen once. This sample is part of a study of blood T cells in healthy people across ages.

The sequenced material came from blood. The source of this sequence is a human donor in good health. The V and J genes are TRBV3-1 and TRBJ2-1; D may be TRBD1 or TRBD2 (5 bases each). CDR3 nucleotide sequence: TGCGCCAGCAGCTTTGGAATGGGGGTCGATGAGCAGTTCTTC. Translated, it gives CASSFGMGVDEQFF.